The 17 T cell receptor beta chains listed next were all sequenced from one sample in a study of CD8 T cells in Susac syndrome. RNA was extracted with the RNeasy kit, and a quantity of roughly 0.45 to 1 ug was reverse transcribed using random hexamers. TCRdb redid the calling of the immunoSEQ multiplex PCR reads with MiXCR, one entry per CDR3 protein. The sample yields about 300,000 distinct CDR3 sequences, 92% seen once. Sequencing was carried out using CD4+ T cells from PBMCs. These receptors were collected from a human donor with multiple sclerosis.

The chain combines TRBV20-1 with TRBJ1-5; D is perhaps TRBD1 (6 bases). Trimming stripped 6 bases from V and 4 bases from J, with 16 bases between. The CDR3 sequence is 14 residues long. CDR1 is DFQATT and CDR2 is SNEGSKA in the germline V gene (reference sequence). The CDR3 loop reads CSALRDTRNQPQHF. Here the CDR3 DNA reads TGCAGTGCCTTGCGGGACACCCGTAATCAGCCCCAGCATTTT.

The genes are TRBV5-1 and TRBJ1-1; 7 positions match TRBD1. CDR1 SGHRS and CDR2 YFSETQ come from the germline V gene. V lost 4 bases, J lost 4 bases, and 7 bases stayed unmatched. The CDR3 extends over 14 amino acids. CDR3 protein: CASSQTGSVTEAFF. DNA for the CDR3: TGCGCCAGCAGCCAGACAGGGTCGGTCACTGAAGCTTTCTTT.

The chain couples TRBV11-2 to TRBJ2-1; 11 positions match TRBD2. The V and J ends lost 5 bases and 5 bases, in that order; junction bases with no gene match: 5. CDR3 length: 15 residues. The germline V gene has CDR1 SGHAT and CDR2 FQNNGV. In DNA, the CDR3 is TGTGCCAGCAGCCAGGGACTAGCGGAAAACAATGAGCAGTTCTTC. Amino acid sequence: CASSQGLAENNEQFF.

This sequence joins TRBV20-1 and TRBJ2-3, with 9 bases fitting TRBD2. V dropped 6 bases and J dropped 8; count of bases not matched to a gene: 15. Germline values: CDR1 DFQATT, CDR2 SNEGSKA (reference sequence). The CDR3 covers 15 residues. In DNA form, the CDR3 reads TGCAGTGCCCGCCTGAATAGCGGGAGTCGAGCTACGCAGTATTTT. It encodes CSARLNSGSRATQYF.

The chain uses TRBV4-2 and TRBJ2-7; a weak D match, TRBD2 (6 bases). CDR3 length: 16 amino acids. V was shortened by 3 bases and J by 0 bases, with 15 bases between the two germline ends. Germline CDR1 and CDR2: LGHNA and YNFKEQ. The chain's CDR3 is CASSHFRDSSSYEQYF. CDR3 nucleotide sequence: TGTGCCAGCAGCCATTTCCGGGACTCTTCCTCCTACGAGCAGTACTTC.

The chain uses TRBV7-3 and TRBJ1-1; a possible D gene is TRBD1 (6 bases). Germline V gene sequence: CDR1 SGHTA, CDR2 FQGTGA. There are 13 residues in the CDR3. V dropped 8 bases and J dropped 4 bases, with 14 bases sitting between them. CDR3 in DNA: TGTGCCAGCGCGAAACAGGGAGGCACTGAAGCTTTCTTT. Its protein is CASAKQGGTEAFF.

V is TRBV7-2 and J is TRBJ1-1; weak D call: TRBD1 (5 bases). Trimming pared 3 bases from V and 0 bases from J, leaving 20 bases between. This CDR3 is built from 18 residues. Germline V lookup: CDR1 SGHTA, CDR2 FQGNSA. The CDR3 loop reads CASSFGNRIRGMNTEAFF. CDR3 nucleotides: TGTGCCAGCAGCTTCGGTAATCGGATTAGGGGAATGAACACTGAAGCTTTCTTT.

The genes are TRBV7-2 and TRBJ2-1; D is possibly TRBD2 (6 bases). This CDR3 contains 14 residues. Per germline, CDR1 SGHTA and CDR2 FQGNSA. With 8 bases removed from V and 2 bases from J, the gap between germline ends came to 13 bases. As DNA, the CDR3 is TGTGCCAGCGTGGGAGGCCCCCCCTACAATGAGCAGTTCTTC. Translating it yields CASVGGPPYNEQFF.

The V gene is TRBV5-1, the J gene TRBJ2-1, with a possible D match to TRBD2 (7 bases). Deletions cut 5 bases from V and 6 bases from J, with 15 bases between. The CDR3 loop spans 14 amino acids. Germline CDR1 is SGHRS and CDR2 is YFSETQ. The CDR3, as DNA: TGCGCCAGCAGGACTGAGGGGGGGATCAATGAGCAGTTCTTC. Its translation is CASRTEGGINEQFF. Together with reference TRBV5-1 and TRBJ2-1, the CDR3 gives the full variable domain: KAGVTQTPRYLIKTRGQQVTLSCSPISGHRSVSWYQQTPGQGLQFLFEYFSETQRNKGNFPGRFSGRQFSNSRSEMNVSTLELGDSALYLCASRTEGGINEQFFGPGTRLTVL.

The J gene is TRBJ2-1, the V gene TRBV5-1; 9 nucleotides line up with TRBD2. From germline, CDR1 is SGHRS and CDR2 YFSETQ. V lost 0 bases, J lost 4 bases, and 2 bases stayed unmatched. This CDR3 has 15 amino acids. The CDR3 DNA is TGCGCCAGCAGCTTGGACCTAGCGGGATACAATGAGCAGTTCTTC. This encodes CASSLDLAGYNEQFF.

This chain links TRBV6-2 or TRBV6-3 with TRBJ1-5; 8 bases map to TRBD1. Looked up from germline, CDR1 is MNHEY and CDR2 is SVGEGT. The V and J ends lost 5 bases and 5 bases, in that order; junction bases with no gene match: 8. This CDR3 is built from 15 residues. The CDR3 loop reads CASSTRDRRYQPQHF. For the CDR3, the DNA is TGTGCCAGCAGTACCCGGGACAGGCGGTATCAGCCCCAGCATTTT.

The chain employs TRBV12-3 or TRBV12-4 and TRBJ1-5; D is possibly TRBD1 (5 bases). The CDR3 has 16 residues. V was pared by 3 bases and J by 7 bases, with 19 bases between. For the CDR3, the DNA is TGTGCCAGCAGTTTCTCCCCCCAGACAGTTAACCAGCCCCAGCATTTT. This gives the protein CASSFSPQTVNQPQHF.

In nucleotides, the CDR3 is TGTGCCAGTCGACAGGGATGGCAGCCCCAGCATTTT. Translating gives CASRQGWQPQHF. The rearrangement uses TRBV19 and TRBJ1-5, with 7 bases that match TRBD1. This CDR3 has 12 amino acids. Germline values: CDR1 LNHDA, CDR2 SQIVND (reference sequence). Trimming cost V 8 bases and J 7 bases; bases outside gene matches: 5.

This clonotype was observed once. The CDR3 DNA reads TGTGCCAGCAGTTTACGGGGGGCAGATCAGCCCCAGCATTTT. Translation gives CASSLRGADQPQHF. The chain recombines TRBV12-3 or TRBV12-4 with TRBJ1-5; weak D call: TRBD1 (6 bases). The CDR3 loop spans 14 amino acids. Trimming cost V 2 bases and J 5 bases, with 10 bases left between them.

CDR3 sequence (DNA): TGCAGCGAGAGTACTCCGGGGAACACAGATACGCAGTATTTT. Amino acid sequence: CSESTPGNTDTQYF. The genes are TRBV20-1 and TRBJ2-3; D perhaps matches TRBD2 (5 bases). The germline V gene has CDR1 DFQATT and CDR2 SNEGSKA (reference sequence). The CDR3 is made up of 14 amino acids.

The chain uses TRBV18 and TRBJ1-5; 8 bases are a match to TRBD1. Germline V gene lookup returns CDR1 KGHSH and CDR2 LQKENI. The CDR3 sequence is 13 residues long. V shed 8 bases and J 4 bases; nucleotides not matched to a gene: 4. CDR3 residues: CASNRGGNQPQHF. The CDR3 DNA sequence: TGTGCCAGCAACAGGGGGGGGAATCAGCCCCAGCATTTT.

This chain connects TRBV20-1 to TRBJ1-1; D remains ambiguous. CDR1 and CDR2 (germline): DFQATT, SNEGSKA (reference sequence). The CDR3 has 11 amino acids. V lost 6 bases and J 5 bases, leaving 10 bases between the germline ends. CDR3 nucleotides: TGCAGTGCCCTTAAGAGAACTGAAGCTTTCTTT. It specifies CSALKRTEAFF.